This TCR beta chain was identified during a study of cytomegalovirus exposure and HLA in healthy donors. PCR was performed using 60 Vbeta and 13 Jbeta primers. Data came from immunoSEQ multiplex PCR; TCRdb stores just in-frame clones and leaves some out. Among 100,000 to 150,000 clones, around three quarters were seen once, and the ten largest hold approximately 1.7%. On this clone: Its antigen is unknown.

Findings of the study overall: Many donors shared some public TCRs, even though most TCR sequences were rare. CMV serostatus stood as the only immune exposure information on hand.

The sequencing input was PBMCs. The source is a woman aged 45-65 years in good health and CMV-seronegative.

CDR3 coding DNA: TGTGCCAGCAGAGGAGGACTAGCGGGTCCCGCAACCCCGGAGCGTACGCAGTATTTT. Its protein product is CASRGGLAGPATPERTQYF. V and J are TRBV5-4 and TRBJ2-3; TRBD2 agrees at 11 bases. Germline CDR1 is SGHNT and CDR2 is YYREEE (reference sequence). The CDR3 length is 19 residues. V trimming: 5 bases; J trimming: 8 bases; junction bases outside the gene matches: 22.